These T cell receptor beta chains were read from a single sample in a study of shared clonotypes between healthy human individuals. TCRdb's table, derived via immunoSEQ multiplex PCR, lists solely in-frame clones and lacks some. The sample lists some 1.5 million clones, about 98% occurring once. Source material: naive CD4+ T cells sorted from blood. The receptors originated from a man aged 25 to 40 in good health. Both conserved end residues are part of each CDR3.

v_call	j_call	cdr3_aa
TRBV11-1	TRBJ1-1	CASSSSNTEAFF
TRBV23-1	TRBJ2-1	CASSRNGRDNYYNEQFF
TRBV29-1	TRBJ2-7	CSASGRTWYEQYF
TRBV19	TRBJ2-1	CASRSLGVSYNEQFF
TRBV5-1	TRBJ1-2	CASSFGTGGSGYTF
TRBV5-6	TRBJ1-1	CASSWDRETEAFF
TRBV25-1	TRBJ2-1	CASRGQSTYGEQFF
TRBV7-8	TRBJ2-7	CASSLSLAGGTAEQYF
TRBV5-1	TRBJ2-1	CASSPRTRTAGSTYNEQFF
TRBV18	TRBJ2-3	CASSPIPGLAGGGRKDTQYF
TRBV6-1	TRBJ1-1	CASSVLRGGNTEAFF
TRBV4-2	TRBJ2-7	CASSQAQGGSSYEQYF
TRBV5-1	TRBJ1-3	CASSLDLSGNTIYF
TRBV30	TRBJ2-7	CAWRGPYEQYF
TRBV11-2	TRBJ2-1	CASSLVFQDNEQFF
TRBV2	TRBJ2-7	CAGRGTPAYEQYF
TRBV10-3	TRBJ1-5	CAISESWEGNQPQHF
TRBV6-5	TRBJ1-1	CASSRTGQVNTEAFF
TRBV5-1	TRBJ2-7	CASSRNEAYEQYF
TRBV7-2	TRBJ2-3	CASSLGLLAGAADTQYF
TRBV6-6	TRBJ1-5	CASSLLGEDQPQHF
TRBV2	TRBJ2-1	CASSRGLGESEQFF
TRBV14	TRBJ2-4	CASSRYIDRDILERPNIQYF
TRBV19	TRBJ2-7	CASSIKAGSYEQYF
TRBV7-8	TRBJ2-1	CASSLVSDGPYNEQFF
TRBV9	TRBJ1-3	CASSSQSAGNTIYF
TRBV2	TRBJ2-7	CASSPIYEQYF
TRBV10-1	TRBJ1-1	CASSELPGRAEAFF
TRBV28	TRBJ2-7	CASSLNKWGSDKNEQYF
TRBV18	TRBJ2-1	CASSNRDFSYNEQFF
TRBV27	TRBJ1-5	CASSLGGGPQHF
TRBV19	TRBJ2-2	CASRAPGLAGNTGELFF
TRBV7-8	TRBJ2-3	CASSIRRSSTDTQYF
TRBV5-5	TRBJ1-1	CASSRPGVDTEAFF
TRBV30	TRBJ1-5	CAWSVQSSQEKIQPQHF
TRBV6-5	TRBJ1-2	CASRLGGNYGYTF
TRBV11-2	TRBJ2-1	CASSLSATKSSYNEQFF
TRBV5-1	TRBJ1-4	CASSAEQVGTEKLFF
TRBV18	TRBJ2-7	CASSPGIGGKSSYEQYF
TRBV13	TRBJ2-7	CASSSTYEQYF
TRBV18	TRBJ1-1	CASSPTSMTIMNTEAFF
TRBV9	TRBJ1-1	CASSASGRSTPTNTEAFF
TRBV13	TRBJ1-4	CASSSIRQRTNEKLFF
TRBV5-4	TRBJ2-2	CATGSGANTGELFF
TRBV28	TRBJ2-7	CASSLFLGDKAYEQYF
TRBV5-1	TRBJ1-2	CASSTGQGGGYTF
TRBV10-2	TRBJ2-1	CAIGTYNEQFF
TRBV6-5	TRBJ1-1	CASRRGSTEAFF
TRBV9	TRBJ1-2	CASSVDGTGVSNYGYTF
TRBV18	TRBJ2-7	CASSQTDQQLGEQYF
TRBV5-6	TRBJ2-7	CASSRNHRDLYEQYF
TRBV2	TRBJ1-1	CASRKDGPGTEAFF